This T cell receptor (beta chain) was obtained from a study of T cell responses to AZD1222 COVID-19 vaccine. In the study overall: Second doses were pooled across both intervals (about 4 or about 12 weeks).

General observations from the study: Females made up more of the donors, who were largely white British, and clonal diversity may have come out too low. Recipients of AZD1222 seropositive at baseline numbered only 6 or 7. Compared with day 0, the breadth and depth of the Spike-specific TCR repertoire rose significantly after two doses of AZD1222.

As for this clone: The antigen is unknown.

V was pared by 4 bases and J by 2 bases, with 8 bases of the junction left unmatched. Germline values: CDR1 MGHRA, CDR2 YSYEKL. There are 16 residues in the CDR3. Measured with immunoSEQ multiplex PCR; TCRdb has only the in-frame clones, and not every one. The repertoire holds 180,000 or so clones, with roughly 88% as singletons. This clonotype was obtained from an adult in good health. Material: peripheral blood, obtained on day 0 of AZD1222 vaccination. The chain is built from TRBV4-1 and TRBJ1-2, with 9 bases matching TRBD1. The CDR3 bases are TGCGCCAGCAGCCCATCGGGACAGGGAGGCAACTATGGCTACACCTTC. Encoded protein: CASSPSGQGGNYGYTF.